This TCR beta chain originates from a study of blood T cell repertoires in COVID-19. For the study at large: The United States, Italy and Spain provided the acute and convalescent COVID-19 samples. PBMCs, B-cell-depleted T cells, or T cells provided the cDNA or gDNA that made up the material.

The V gene's germline CDR1 is MNHNS and CDR2 SASEGT. The CDR3 covers 15 residues. The trim removed 1 base at V and 3 bases at J, leaving 6 bases unmatched. The assay was immunoSEQ multiplex PCR, and TCRdb's table has in-frame clones only and misses some. Among more than 150,000 clones, 86% were seen once, and the ten largest hold less than 1%. Sequencing was performed on peripheral blood. This clonotype was sampled from a man in his late teens or twenties with acute or convalescent COVID-19. The chain employs TRBV6-1 and TRBJ2-7; the match to TRBD1 covers 7 bases. The CDR3, as DNA: TGTGCCAGCAGTGAAGGGACAGGTCGGGGCTACGAGCAGTACTTC. Encoded protein: CASSEGTGRGYEQYF.